What follows are 11 T cell receptor beta chains derived from one specimen sequenced in a study of response to subunit inactivated influenza vaccine. Using its own MiXCR run on the RT-PCR reads, TCRdb lists one record per CDR3 protein. The repertoire holds just under 550,000 distinct CDR3 sequences, with roughly 25% as singletons. This sample was shared with a second study, whose subject was T cells expressing NK-cell markers. Per that study: 5'RACE template switching with UMIs produced the TCR beta cDNA.

Sequenced here: CD4+ T cells sorted from PBMCs, sampled 11 to 12 days after vaccination. These receptors were taken from a man in his forties or fifties who received an inactivated influenza vaccine.

This clonotype has a count of ten or more. This chain joins TRBV5-1 and TRBJ2-3; D unresolved. The CDR3 runs 15 residues. Trimming cost V 0 bases and J 0 bases, with 8 bases left between them. Germline V gene data show CDR1 as SGHRS and CDR2 as YFSETQ. This CDR3 is CASSLGGPSTDTQYF. CDR3 DNA: TGCGCCAGCAGCTTGGGCGGTCCTAGCACAGATACGCAGTATTTT. Filled out from reference TRBV5-1 and TRBJ2-3, the complete variable domain reads KAGVTQTPRYLIKTRGQQVTLSCSPISGHRSVSWYQQTPGQGLQFLFEYFSETQRNKGNFPGRFSGRQFSNSRSEMNVSTLELGDSALYLCASSLGGPSTDTQYFGPGTRLTVL.

Written as DNA, the CDR3 is TGCAGTGCTAGAGATCGAAGGGATTCCACAACAGGCTCTGGAAACACCATATATTTT. Translation gives CSARDRRDSTTGSGNTIYF. This chain links TRBV20-1 with TRBJ1-3, with D perhaps TRBD1 (5 bases). Germline assignment: CDR1 DFQATT and CDR2 SNEGSKA (reference sequence). Trimming removed 0 bases from V and 0 bases from J, with 21 bases in between. This CDR3 is 19 amino acids long.

This clonotype was seen more than once but under ten times. The chain uses TRBV7-2 and TRBJ2-3; 7 positions agree with TRBD2. This CDR3 is built from 12 residues. CDR1 and CDR2 (germline): SGHTA, FQGNSA. Trimming took 5 bases from V and 10 from J; bases not matched to a gene: 6. The CDR3 region is CASSPTSRAQYF. CDR3 in DNA: TGTGCCAGCAGCCCGACTAGCCGCGCGCAGTATTTT.

The chain is built from TRBV7-2 and TRBJ1-1; D not resolved. Germline CDR1 and CDR2: SGHTA and FQGNSA. This CDR3 has 14 amino acids. V was shortened by 4 bases and J by 2 bases, with 11 bases between the two germline ends. Here the CDR3 DNA reads TGTGCCAGCAGCTCGCGAATCGGAAACACTGAAGCTTTCTTT. Translation: CASSSRIGNTEAFF. The full variable domain, completed using reference TRBV7-2 and TRBJ1-1, is GAGVSQSPSNKVTEKGKDVELRCDPISGHTALYWYRQSLGQGLEFLIYFQGNSAPDKSGLPSDRFSAERTGGSVSTLTIQRTQQEDSAVYLCASSSRIGNTEAFFGQGTRLTVV.

This clonotype was observed at least ten times. V gene TRBV5-1 combines with J gene TRBJ2-6; D is possibly TRBD1 (5 bases). The CDR3 sequence is 16 residues long. V was pared by 4 bases and J by 2 bases, with 13 bases between. Germline values: CDR1 SGHRS, CDR2 YFSETQ. The CDR3, as DNA: TGCGCCAGCAGCAGAGACCAGGGCCCTGGGGCCAACGTCCTGACTTTC. As protein: CASSRDQGPGANVLTF. Filled out from reference TRBV5-1 and TRBJ2-6, the complete variable domain reads KAGVTQTPRYLIKTRGQQVTLSCSPISGHRSVSWYQQTPGQGLQFLFEYFSETQRNKGNFPGRFSGRQFSNSRSEMNVSTLELGDSALYLCASSRDQGPGANVLTFGAGSRLTVL.

This clonotype was observed many times. The gene calls are TRBV7-2 and TRBJ1-2; TRBD1 is a possible D gene (5 bases). This CDR3 has 15 amino acids. V was clipped by 5 bases and J by 2 bases, with 15 bases between them. Germline V CDR1 and CDR2: SGHTA, FQGNSA. CDR3 amino acids: CASSTLRQSNYGYTF. The CDR3 DNA is TGTGCCAGCAGCACACTAAGACAGAGCAACTATGGCTACACCTTC.

The chain employs TRBV7-9 and TRBJ2-5, with D possibly being TRBD2 (6 bases). Germline assignment: CDR1 SEHNR and CDR2 FQNEAQ (reference sequence). This CDR3 contains 15 residues. The V and J ends lost 3 bases and 2 bases respectively, with 13 bases between them. The CDR3 reads CASSLSLSGQETQYF. CDR3 sequence (DNA): TGTGCCAGCAGCTTGAGCCTTAGCGGTCAAGAGACCCAGTACTTC.

V is TRBV19 and J is TRBJ1-5; D might be TRBD1 (5 bases). The CDR3 runs 16 residues. V dropped 6 bases and J dropped 2 bases, with 17 bases sitting between them. Germline loops: CDR1 LNHDA, CDR2 SQIVND (reference sequence). This chain's CDR3 is CASSLSQRGGNQPQHF. As DNA, the CDR3 is TGTGCCAGTAGCCTCTCACAGAGGGGTGGCAATCAGCCCCAGCATTTT.

The chain is built from TRBV29-1 and TRBJ2-1; TRBD1 aligns across 7 bases. J was trimmed by 6 bases and V by 6 bases; bases with no gene match: 5. Looked up from germline, CDR1 is SQVTM and CDR2 is ANQGSEA. The CDR3 has 12 residues. The CDR3 protein is CSVTGKGNEQFF. CDR3 nucleotides: TGCAGCGTGACAGGGAAGGGCAATGAGCAGTTCTTC.

This clonotype was counted only a few times. The CDR3 protein is CASSPLAADEKLFF. In DNA, the CDR3 is TGTGCCAGCAGCCCGCTGGCTGCCGATGAAAAACTGTTTTTT. V is TRBV3-1 and J is TRBJ1-4; D unresolved. Per the germline V gene, CDR1 is LGHDT and CDR2 is YNNKEL (reference sequence). The CDR3 totals 14 residues. V was shortened by 4 bases and J by 6 bases, with 12 bases between the two germline ends. The complete variable domain, with remaining parts taken from reference TRBV3-1 and TRBJ1-4, reads DTAVSQTPKYLVTQMGNDKSIKCEQNLGHDTMYWYKQDSKKFLKIMFSYNNKELIINETVPNRFSPKSPDKAHLNLHINSLELGDSAVYFCASSPLAADEKLFFGSGTQLSVL.

V and J are TRBV7-2 and TRBJ1-6; 8 bases map to TRBD1. This CDR3 contains 15 residues. The V segment lost 5 bases and the J segment 7 bases; nucleotides outside the gene matches: 7. The germline gives CDR1 SGHTA, CDR2 FQGNSA. This chain's CDR3 is CASSPRAGGNSPLHF. The DNA of the CDR3 is TGTGCCAGCAGCCCTAGAGCAGGGGGCAATTCACCCCTCCACTTT. Variable domain in full (rest from reference TRBV7-2 and TRBJ1-6): GAGVSQSPSNKVTEKGKDVELRCDPISGHTALYWYRQSLGQGLEFLIYFQGNSAPDKSGLPSDRFSAERTGGSVSTLTIQRTQQEDSAVYLCASSPRAGGNSPLHFGNGTRLTVT.